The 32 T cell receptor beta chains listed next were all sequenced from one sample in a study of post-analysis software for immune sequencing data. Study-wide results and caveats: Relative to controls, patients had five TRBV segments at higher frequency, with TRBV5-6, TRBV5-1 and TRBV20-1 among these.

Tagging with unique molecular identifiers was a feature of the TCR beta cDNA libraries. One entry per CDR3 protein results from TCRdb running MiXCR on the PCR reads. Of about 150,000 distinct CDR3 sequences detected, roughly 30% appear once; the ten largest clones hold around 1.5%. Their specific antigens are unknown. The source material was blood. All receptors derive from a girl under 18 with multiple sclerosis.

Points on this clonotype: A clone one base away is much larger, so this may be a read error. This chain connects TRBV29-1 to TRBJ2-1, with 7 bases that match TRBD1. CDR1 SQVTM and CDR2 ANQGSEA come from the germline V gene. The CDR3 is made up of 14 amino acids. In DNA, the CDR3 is TGCGGCGTTAGGGGGCGGGCGTCCTACAATGAGCAGTTCTTC. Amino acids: CGVRGRASYNEQFF.

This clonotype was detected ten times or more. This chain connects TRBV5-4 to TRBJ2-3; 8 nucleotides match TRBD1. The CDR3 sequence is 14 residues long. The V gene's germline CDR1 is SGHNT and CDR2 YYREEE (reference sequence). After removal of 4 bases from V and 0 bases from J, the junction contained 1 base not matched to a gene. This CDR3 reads CASSRTGSTDTQYF. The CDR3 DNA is TGTGCCAGCAGCCGGACAGGGAGCACAGATACGCAGTATTTT. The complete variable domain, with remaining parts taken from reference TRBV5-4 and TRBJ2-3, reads ETGVTQSPTHLIKTRGQQVTLRCSSQSGHNTVSWYQQALGQGPQFIFQYYREEENGRGNFPPRFSGLQFPNYSSELNVNALELDDSALYLCASSRTGSTDTQYFGPGTRLTVL.

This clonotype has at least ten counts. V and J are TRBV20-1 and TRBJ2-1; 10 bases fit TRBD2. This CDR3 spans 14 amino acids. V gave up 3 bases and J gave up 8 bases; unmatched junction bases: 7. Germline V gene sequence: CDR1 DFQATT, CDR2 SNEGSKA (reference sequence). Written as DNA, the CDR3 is TGCAGTGCTAGGGCTAGCGGGGGTGTGGATGAGCAGTTCTTC. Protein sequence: CSARASGGVDEQFF.

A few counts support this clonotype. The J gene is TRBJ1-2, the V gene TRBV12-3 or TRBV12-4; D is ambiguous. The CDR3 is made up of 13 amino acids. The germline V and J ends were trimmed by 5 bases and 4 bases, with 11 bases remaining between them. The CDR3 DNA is TGTGCCAGCAGTCCCCCAGCAGTCTATGGCTACACCTTC. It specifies CASSPPAVYGYTF.

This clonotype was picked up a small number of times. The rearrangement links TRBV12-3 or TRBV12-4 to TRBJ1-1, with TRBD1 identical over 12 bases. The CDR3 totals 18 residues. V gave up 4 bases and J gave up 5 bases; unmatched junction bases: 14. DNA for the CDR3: TGTGCCAGCAGTTCTACGGGGGGGACAGGGGGCCGAGGAACTGAAGCTTTCTTT. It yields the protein CASSSTGGTGGRGTEAFF.

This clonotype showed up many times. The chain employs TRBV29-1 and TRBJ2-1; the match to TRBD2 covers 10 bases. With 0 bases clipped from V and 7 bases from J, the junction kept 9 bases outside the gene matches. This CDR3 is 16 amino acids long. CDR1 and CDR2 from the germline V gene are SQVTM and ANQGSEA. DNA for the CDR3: TGCAGCGTTGAAGATCTCAGGCTAGCGGGAGATAATGAGCAGTTCTTC. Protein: CSVEDLRLAGDNEQFF.

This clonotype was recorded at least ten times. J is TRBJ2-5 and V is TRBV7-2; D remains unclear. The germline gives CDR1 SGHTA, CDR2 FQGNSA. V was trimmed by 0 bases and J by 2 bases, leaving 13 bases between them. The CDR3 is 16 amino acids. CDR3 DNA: TGTGCCAGCAGCTTAGCGGCAGGTGAGCTGCAAGAGACCCAGTACTTC. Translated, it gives CASSLAAGELQETQYF.

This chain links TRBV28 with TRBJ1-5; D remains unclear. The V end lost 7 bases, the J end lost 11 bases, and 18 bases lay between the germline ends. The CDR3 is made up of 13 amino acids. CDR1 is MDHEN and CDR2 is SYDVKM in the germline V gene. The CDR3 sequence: CASTAGVGSTQHF. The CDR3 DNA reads TGTGCCAGCACCGCGGGAGTAGGTTCAACCCAGCATTTT.

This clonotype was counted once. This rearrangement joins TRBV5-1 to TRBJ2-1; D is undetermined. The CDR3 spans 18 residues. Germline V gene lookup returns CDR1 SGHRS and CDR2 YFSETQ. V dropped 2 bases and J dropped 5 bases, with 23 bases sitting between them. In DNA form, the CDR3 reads TGCGCCAGCAGCTTTGGCTCTAGTAGGCTCCGATTAAACAATGAGCAGTTCTTC. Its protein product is CASSFGSSRLRLNNEQFF.

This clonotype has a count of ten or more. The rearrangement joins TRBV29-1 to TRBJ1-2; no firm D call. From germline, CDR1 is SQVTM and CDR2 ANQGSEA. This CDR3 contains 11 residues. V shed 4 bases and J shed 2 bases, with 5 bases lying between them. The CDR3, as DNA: TGCAGCGTTGTCCAGAACTATGGCTACACCTTC. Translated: CSVVQNYGYTF.

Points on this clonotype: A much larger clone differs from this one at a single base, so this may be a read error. The CDR3 region is CASSLDGDFSYGYTF. CDR3 bases: TGCGCCAGCAGCTTGGATGGAGACTTCAGCTATGGCTACACCTTC. V usage is TRBV5-1 and J usage is TRBJ1-2; D gene unclear. The CDR3 covers 15 residues. The germline V and J ends were trimmed by 0 bases and 4 bases, with 13 bases remaining between them. The germline gives CDR1 SGHRS, CDR2 YFSETQ.

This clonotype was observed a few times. This chain's CDR3 is CSVKKGGVDTEAFF. The CDR3 DNA sequence: TGCAGCGTAAAGAAGGGTGGTGTTGACACTGAAGCTTTCTTT. The chain carries TRBV29-1 and TRBJ1-1; no reliable D call. There are 14 residues in the CDR3. The V and J ends lost 6 bases and 3 bases respectively, with 17 bases between them. From germline, CDR1 is SQVTM and CDR2 ANQGSEA.

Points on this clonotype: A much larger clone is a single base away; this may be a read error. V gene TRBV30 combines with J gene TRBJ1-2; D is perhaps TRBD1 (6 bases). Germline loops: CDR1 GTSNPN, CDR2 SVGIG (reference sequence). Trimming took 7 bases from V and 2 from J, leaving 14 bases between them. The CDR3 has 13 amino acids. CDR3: CASGTQANYGYTF. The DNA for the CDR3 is TGTGCCTCCGGGACACAAGCAAACTATGGCTACACCTTC.

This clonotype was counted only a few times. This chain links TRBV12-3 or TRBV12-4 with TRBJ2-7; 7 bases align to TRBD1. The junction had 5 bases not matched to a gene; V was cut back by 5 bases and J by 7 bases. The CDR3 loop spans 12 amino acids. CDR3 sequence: CASSPPGGEQYF. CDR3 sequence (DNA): TGTGCCAGCAGTCCCCCAGGGGGAGAGCAGTACTTC.

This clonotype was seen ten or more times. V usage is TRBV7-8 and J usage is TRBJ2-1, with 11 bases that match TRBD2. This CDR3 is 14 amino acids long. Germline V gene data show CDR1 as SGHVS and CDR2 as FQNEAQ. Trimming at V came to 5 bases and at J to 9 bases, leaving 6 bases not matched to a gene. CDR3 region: CASSILAGEGEQFF. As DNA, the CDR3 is TGTGCCAGCAGCATACTAGCGGGAGAGGGTGAGCAGTTCTTC.

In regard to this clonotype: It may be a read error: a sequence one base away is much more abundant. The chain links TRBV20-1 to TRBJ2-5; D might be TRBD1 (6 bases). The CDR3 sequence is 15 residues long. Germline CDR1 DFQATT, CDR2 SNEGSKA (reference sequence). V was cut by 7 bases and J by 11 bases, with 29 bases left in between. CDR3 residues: CSVERLGQGPAEQYF. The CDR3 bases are TGCAGTGTAGAAAGACTGGGGCAGGGGCCCGCGGAGCAGTACTTC.

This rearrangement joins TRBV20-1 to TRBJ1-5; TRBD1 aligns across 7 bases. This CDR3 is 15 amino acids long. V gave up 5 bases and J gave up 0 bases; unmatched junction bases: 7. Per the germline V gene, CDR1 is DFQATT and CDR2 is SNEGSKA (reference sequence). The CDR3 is CSAEPGGLSNQPQHF. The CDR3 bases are TGCAGTGCTGAACCAGGGGGTCTTAGCAATCAGCCCCAGCATTTT.

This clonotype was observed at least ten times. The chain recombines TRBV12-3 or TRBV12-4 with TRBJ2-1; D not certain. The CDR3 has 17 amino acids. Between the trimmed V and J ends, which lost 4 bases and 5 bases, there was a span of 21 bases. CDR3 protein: CASSSLTGRLTNNEQFF. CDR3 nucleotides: TGTGCCAGCAGTTCTCTCACCGGACGCTTAACCAACAATGAGCAGTTCTTC.

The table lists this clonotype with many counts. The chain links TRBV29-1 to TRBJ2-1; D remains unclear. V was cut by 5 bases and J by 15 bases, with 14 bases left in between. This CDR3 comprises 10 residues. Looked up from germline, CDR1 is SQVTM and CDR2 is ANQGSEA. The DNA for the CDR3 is TGCAGCGTTTTAATCCGCCGTCGGTTCTTC. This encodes CSVLIRRRFF.

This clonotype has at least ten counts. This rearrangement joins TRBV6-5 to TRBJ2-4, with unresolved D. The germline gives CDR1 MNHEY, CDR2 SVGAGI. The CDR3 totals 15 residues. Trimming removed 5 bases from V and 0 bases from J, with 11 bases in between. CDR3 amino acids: CASSPDAIAKNIQYF. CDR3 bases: TGTGCCAGCAGTCCAGATGCGATAGCCAAAAACATTCAGTACTTC.

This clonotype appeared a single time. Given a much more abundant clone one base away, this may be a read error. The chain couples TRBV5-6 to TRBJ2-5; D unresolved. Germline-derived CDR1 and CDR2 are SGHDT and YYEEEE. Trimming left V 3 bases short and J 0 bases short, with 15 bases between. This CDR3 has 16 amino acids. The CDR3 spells CASSSLRAPYQETQYF. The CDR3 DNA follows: TGTGCCAGCAGCTCTCTTCGGGCCCCCTACCAAGAGACCCAGTACTTC.

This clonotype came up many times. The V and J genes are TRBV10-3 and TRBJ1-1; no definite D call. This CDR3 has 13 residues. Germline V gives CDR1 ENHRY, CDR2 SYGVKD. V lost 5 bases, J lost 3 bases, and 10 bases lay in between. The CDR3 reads CAISSGKDTEAFF. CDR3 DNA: TGTGCCATCAGTTCGGGGAAGGACACTGAAGCTTTCTTT.

CDR3 residues: CASSLTSVDSVGETQYF. In DNA form, the CDR3 reads TGCGCCAGCAGCCTGACTAGCGTGGACTCAGTTGGAGAGACCCAGTACTTC. The V and J genes are TRBV5-1 and TRBJ2-5; TRBD2 matches 8 bases. The CDR3 contains 17 residues. Trimming at V came to 4 bases and at J to 4 bases, leaving 15 bases not matched to a gene. CDR1 and CDR2 (germline): SGHRS, YFSETQ.

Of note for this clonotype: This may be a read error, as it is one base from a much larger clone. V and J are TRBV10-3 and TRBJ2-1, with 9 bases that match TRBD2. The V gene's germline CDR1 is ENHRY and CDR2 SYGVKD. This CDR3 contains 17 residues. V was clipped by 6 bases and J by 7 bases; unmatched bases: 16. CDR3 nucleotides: TGTGCCATCAGCATCCTGACCGGGACTAGCACCGGTAATGAGCAGTTCTTC. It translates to CAISILTGTSTGNEQFF.

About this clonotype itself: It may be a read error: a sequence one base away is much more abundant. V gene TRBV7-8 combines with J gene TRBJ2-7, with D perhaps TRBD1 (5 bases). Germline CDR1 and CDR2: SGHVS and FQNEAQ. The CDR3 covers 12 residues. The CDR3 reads CANSEVTAEQYF. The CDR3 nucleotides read TGTGCCAACAGCGAGGTGACAGCCGAGCAGTACTTC.

Here the CDR3 DNA reads TGTGCCAGCAGTTTGCCAGGGGCGCGGACCGGGGAGCTGTTTTTT. Its protein product is CASSLPGARTGELFF. The genes are TRBV28 and TRBJ2-2; a weak D match, TRBD1 (6 bases). This CDR3 has 15 amino acids. V lost 3 bases and J lost 5, with 13 bases in between. In germline, CDR1 is MDHEN, CDR2 SYDVKM.

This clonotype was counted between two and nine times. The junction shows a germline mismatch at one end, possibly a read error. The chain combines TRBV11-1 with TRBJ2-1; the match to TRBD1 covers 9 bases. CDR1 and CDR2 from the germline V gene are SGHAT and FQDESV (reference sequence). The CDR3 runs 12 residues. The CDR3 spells CASSLTGTGQVF. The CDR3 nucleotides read TGTGCCAGCAGCTTAACGGGGACAGGGCAGGTCTTC.

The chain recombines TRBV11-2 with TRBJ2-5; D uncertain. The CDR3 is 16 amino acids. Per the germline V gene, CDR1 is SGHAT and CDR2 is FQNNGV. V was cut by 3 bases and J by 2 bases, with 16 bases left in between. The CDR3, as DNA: TGTGCCAGCAGCTTCCGACTCGATAAGGGACAAGAGACCCAGTACTTC. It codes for CASSFRLDKGQETQYF.

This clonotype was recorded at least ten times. The CDR3 spells CASSEFLGQGPNNEQFF. DNA of the CDR3: TGTGCCAGCAGTGAATTCTTGGGGCAGGGGCCAAACAATGAGCAGTTCTTC. V and J are TRBV6-1 and TRBJ2-1, with D tentatively TRBD1 (6 bases). CDR1 and CDR2 (germline): MNHNS, SASEGT. Trimming removed 2 bases from V and 5 bases from J, with 19 bases in between. CDR3 size: 17 residues.

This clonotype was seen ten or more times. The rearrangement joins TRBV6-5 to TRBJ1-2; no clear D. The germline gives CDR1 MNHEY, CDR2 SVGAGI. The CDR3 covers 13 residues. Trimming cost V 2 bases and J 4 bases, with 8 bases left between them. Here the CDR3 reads CASSYMGSYGYTF. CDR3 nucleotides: TGTGCCAGCAGTTACATGGGGAGCTATGGCTACACCTTC.

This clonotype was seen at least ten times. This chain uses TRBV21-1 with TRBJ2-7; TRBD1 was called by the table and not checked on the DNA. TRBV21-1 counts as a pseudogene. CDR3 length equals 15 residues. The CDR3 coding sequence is TGTGCCAGCAGCAAAAGGACAGGTCAAACCTACGAGCAGTACTTC. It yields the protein CASSKRTGQTYEQYF.

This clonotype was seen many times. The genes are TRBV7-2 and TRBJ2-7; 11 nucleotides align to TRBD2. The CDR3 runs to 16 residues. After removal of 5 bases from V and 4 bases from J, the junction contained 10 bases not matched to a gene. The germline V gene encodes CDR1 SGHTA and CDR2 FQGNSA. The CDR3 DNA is TGTGCCAGCAGCGGGATGGGGACTAGCGGTCAATACGAGCAGTACTTC. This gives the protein CASSGMGTSGQYEQYF.